Each of the 21 T cell receptor beta chains below was sequenced from the same sample in a study of T-cell memory formation after mild COVID-19 (dated by TCRdb to the early 2020s). The method was 5' RACE. Sequenced on an Illumina NovaSeq 6000. TCRdb handled the public reads itself, with Q25 trimming in fastp and clone calling in MiXCR, and kept productive beta chains. Here each entry gathers all rows of one CDR3 protein and keeps the most common genes and DNA. This sample comprises roughly 450,000 distinct CDR3 sequences, 15% to 20% of them detected only once. The ten largest clonotypes hold approximately 13% of the sample. The source material was PBMCs or a T cell subset sorted from them (not recorded which). The receptors come from an adult woman who had mild COVID-19 (a few samples of this study predate the infection). The sample titles of this study are shuffled in the database, so cell type and time point are left out; the donor was told from shared clones.

This sequence joins TRBV28 and TRBJ2-5; 7 bases match TRBD1. Trimming at V came to 6 bases and at J to 2 bases, leaving 6 bases not matched to a gene. The length of the CDR3 is 14 residues. CDR1 MDHEN and CDR2 SYDVKM come from the germline V gene. The CDR3 here is CASSSLTGQETQYF. The CDR3 bases are TGTGCCAGCAGCTCCCTGACAGGGCAAGAGACCCAGTACTTC. The whole variable domain, remainder taken from reference TRBV28 and TRBJ2-5, is DVKVTQSSRYLVKRTGEKVFLECVQDMDHENMFWYRQDPGLGLRLIYFSYDVKMKEKGDIPEGYSVSREKKERFSLILESASTNQTSMYLCASSSLTGQETQYFGPGTRLLVL.

The chain uses TRBV15 and TRBJ1-5, with D possibly being TRBD1 (5 bases). Germline assignment: CDR1 LNHNV and CDR2 YYDKDF (reference sequence). The CDR3 is made up of 17 amino acids. The V end was cut by 0 bases, the J end by 2 bases, with 14 bases between. CDR3 in amino acids: CATSRDGRGRGNQPQHF. The DNA of the CDR3 is TGTGCCACCAGCAGAGATGGAAGGGGCAGGGGCAATCAGCCCCAGCATTTT.

This clonotype was observed at least ten times. The chain couples TRBV7-8 to TRBJ2-3; D ambiguous. V was pared by 5 bases and J by 7 bases, with 10 bases between. CDR3 length equals 12 residues. Germline-derived CDR1 and CDR2 are SGHVS and FQNEAQ. The CDR3 sequence is CASSGPEYTQYF. DNA for the CDR3: TGTGCCAGCAGCGGGCCGGAGTATACGCAGTATTTT.

This clonotype was detected a few times. This chain links TRBV7-3 with TRBJ1-1; 10 bases are a match to TRBD1. V shed 4 bases and J 4 bases; nucleotides not matched to a gene: 9. This CDR3 is built from 16 residues. Germline V CDR1 and CDR2: SGHTA, FQGTGA. This CDR3 is CASSSSGTGEGTEAFF. DNA of the CDR3: TGTGCCAGCAGCTCCTCCGGGACAGGGGAAGGCACTGAAGCTTTCTTT.

CDR3 sequence: CASSQVTQGAYEQYF. The CDR3 DNA reads as TGTGCCAGCAGCCAAGTAACGCAGGGAGCCTACGAGCAGTACTTC. The chain uses TRBV4-2 and TRBJ2-7; D may match TRBD1 or TRBD2 (5 bases each). Germline V gene lookup returns CDR1 LGHNA and CDR2 YNFKEQ. V gave up 1 base and J gave up 2 bases, with 12 bases separating them. The CDR3 is 15 residues long.

There are a few counts of this clonotype. The chain is built from TRBV7-3 and TRBJ2-7; TRBD1 aligns across 9 bases. Germline V gives CDR1 SGHTA, CDR2 FQGTGA. CDR3 length equals 16 residues. V shed 5 bases and J 5 bases; nucleotides not matched to a gene: 13. CDR3 sequence: CASSPSGTGLQDEQYF. DNA for the CDR3: TGTGCCAGCAGCCCGTCCGGGACAGGGTTGCAGGACGAGCAGTACTTC.

This clonotype was seen a few times. The chain employs TRBV4-1 and TRBJ1-5; D remains unclear. This CDR3 is 17 amino acids long. Germline CDR1 reads MGHRA; CDR2 reads YSYEKL. V lost 1 base, J lost 0 bases, and 13 bases lay in between. CDR3 in amino acids: CASSQGSGPNSNQPQHF. The CDR3, as DNA: TGCGCCAGCAGCCAAGGGTCGGGCCCGAATAGCAATCAGCCCCAGCATTTT.

The chain couples TRBV7-6 to TRBJ2-7; D gene ambiguous. The CDR3 runs 15 residues. Trimming shortened V by 1 base and J by 6 bases, and 16 bases separated the two germline ends. Per germline, CDR1 SGHVS and CDR2 FNYEAQ. The CDR3 protein is CASSLGDSPPLEQYF. As DNA, the CDR3 is TGTGCCAGCAGCTTAGGTGACTCCCCGCCCCTCGAGCAGTACTTC.

This clonotype occurred once. The chain employs TRBV20-1 and TRBJ2-3, with 12 bases aligning to TRBD2. The length of the CDR3 is 18 residues. After removal of 5 bases from V and 1 base from J, the junction contained 13 bases not matched to a gene. CDR1 and CDR2 (germline): DFQATT, SNEGSKA (reference sequence). The DNA of the CDR3 is TGCAGTGCTGGCCGGACTAGCGGGAAAATCGGTCGCACAGATACGCAGTATTTT. Protein product: CSAGRTSGKIGRTDTQYF.

V gene TRBV27 combines with J gene TRBJ1-4; TRBD1 aligns across 7 bases. The CDR3 is 14 residues long. Losses at the gene ends were 3 bases for V and 7 bases for J; bases not matched to a gene: 5. The germline V gene has CDR1 MNHEY and CDR2 SMNVEV (reference sequence). As DNA, the CDR3 is TGTGCCAGCAGTTTGGACAGGATGGGTGAAAAACTGTTTTTT. Protein product: CASSLDRMGEKLFF.

This clonotype occurred a few times. V usage is TRBV9 and J usage is TRBJ1-1, with no clear D. The CDR3 loop spans 12 amino acids. The germline V gene has CDR1 SGDLS and CDR2 YYNGEE. V was shortened by 0 bases and J by 5 bases, with 5 bases between the two germline ends. Here the CDR3 DNA reads TGTGCCAGCAGCGTAGGGGAAACTGAAGCTTTCTTT. This gives the protein CASSVGETEAFF.

This clonotype was observed at least ten times. The V call is TRBV25-1, the J call TRBJ1-4; D is undetermined. The CDR3 extends over 14 amino acids. V shed 5 bases and J shed 0 bases, with 7 bases lying between them. Per the germline V gene, CDR1 is MGHDK and CDR2 is SYGVNS. CDR3 region: CASSPRSTNEKLFF. CDR3 DNA: TGTGCCAGCAGTCCTAGGTCAACTAATGAAAAACTGTTTTTT.

The chain has TRBV3-1 and TRBJ1-1; no firm D call. The CDR3 covers 14 residues. Germline V gene sequence: CDR1 LGHDT, CDR2 YNNKEL (reference sequence). V was clipped by 0 bases and J by 5 bases, with 10 bases between them. As DNA, the CDR3 is TGTGCCAGCAGCCAAGATCTTCGGAGGACTGAAGCTTTCTTT. Protein: CASSQDLRRTEAFF.

V is TRBV28 and J is TRBJ1-1, with 8 nucleotides matching TRBD1. Germline V gene data show CDR1 as MDHEN and CDR2 as SYDVKM. The CDR3 is made up of 15 amino acids. V trimming: 6 bases; J trimming: 1 base; junction bases outside the gene matches: 7. The CDR3 DNA reads as TGTGCCAGCAGGGACCCAGGGGGCCCGAACACTGAAGCTTTCTTT. Residues: CASRDPGGPNTEAFF.

The CDR3 DNA is TGTGCCAGCAGCGTAGATCCAGGCGGTTACGAGCAGTACTTC. It encodes CASSVDPGGYEQYF. The chain joins TRBV9 to TRBJ2-7; D remains unclear. V was cut by 0 bases and J by 4 bases, with 11 bases left in between. The length of the CDR3 is 14 residues. The germline V gene encodes CDR1 SGDLS and CDR2 YYNGEE.

This clonotype was counted a few times. The chain has TRBV12-3 or TRBV12-4 and TRBJ2-7; TRBD2 might be the D (6 bases). The CDR3 is 15 residues long. The ends were cut back, 2 bases at V and 4 bases at J, with 15 bases in the middle. The chain's CDR3 is CASSLMGRGFYEQYF. For the CDR3, the DNA is TGTGCCAGCAGTTTAATGGGTCGGGGGTTTTACGAGCAGTACTTC.

The chain is built from TRBV2 and TRBJ1-4; 7 bases match TRBD1. Germline V gene sequence: CDR1 SNHLY, CDR2 FYNNEI. This CDR3 spans 13 amino acids. The trim removed 5 bases at V and 5 bases at J, leaving 2 bases unmatched. CDR3 protein: CASSRQGNEKLFF. CDR3 in DNA: TGTGCCAGCAGTAGACAGGGCAATGAAAAACTGTTTTTT.

This clonotype has a handful of counts. The gene calls are TRBV10-3 and TRBJ2-7; perhaps TRBD1 as D (6 bases). The V gene lost 6 bases and the J gene lost 4 bases, with 10 bases spanning the gap. The CDR3 covers 12 residues. Per germline, CDR1 ENHRY and CDR2 SYGVKD. The CDR3 protein is CAISSDRYEQYF. The CDR3 nucleotides read TGTGCCATCAGCTCGGACAGATACGAGCAGTACTTC.

The V call is TRBV6-4, the J call TRBJ2-3; D could derive from TRBD1 or TRBD2 (5 bases each). Germline-derived CDR1 and CDR2 are MRHNA and SNTAGT. This CDR3 is 14 amino acids long. The V gene lost 10 bases and the J gene lost 0 bases, with 14 bases spanning the gap. CDR3 bases: TGTGCCAAGCCTGGGGGTGCTAGCACAGATACGCAGTATTTT. This encodes CAKPGGASTDTQYF.

This clonotype was seen only a few times. The rearrangement joins TRBV12-3 or TRBV12-4 to TRBJ2-3; D is undetermined. The CDR3 runs to 13 residues. V shed 4 bases and J shed 4 bases, with 9 bases lying between them. The CDR3 region is CASSWAPPDTQYF. The CDR3 DNA reads TGTGCCAGCAGTTGGGCCCCCCCAGATACGCAGTATTTT.

The chain couples TRBV7-2 to TRBJ2-7; D is perhaps TRBD2 (6 bases). The CDR3 is made up of 16 amino acids. Germline V lookup: CDR1 SGHTA, CDR2 FQGNSA. V lost 3 bases and J 1 base, leaving 16 bases between the germline ends. This CDR3 reads CASSFGGFGRSYEQYF. The CDR3 bases are TGTGCCAGCAGCTTTGGCGGGTTTGGGAGGTCCTACGAGCAGTACTTC.